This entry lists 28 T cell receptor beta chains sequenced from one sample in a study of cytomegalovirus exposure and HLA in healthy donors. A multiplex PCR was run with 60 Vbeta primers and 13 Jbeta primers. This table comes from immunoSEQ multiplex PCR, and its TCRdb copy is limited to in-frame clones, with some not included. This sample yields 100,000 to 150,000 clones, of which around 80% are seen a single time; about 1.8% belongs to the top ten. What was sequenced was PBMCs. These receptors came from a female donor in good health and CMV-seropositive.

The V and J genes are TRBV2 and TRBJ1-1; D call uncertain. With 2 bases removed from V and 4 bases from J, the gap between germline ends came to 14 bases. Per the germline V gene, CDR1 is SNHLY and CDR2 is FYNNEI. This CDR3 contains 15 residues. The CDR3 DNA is TGTGCCAGCAGTGAAAGTGAGGGTAGGGTCACTGAAGCTTTCTTT. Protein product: CASSESEGRVTEAFF.

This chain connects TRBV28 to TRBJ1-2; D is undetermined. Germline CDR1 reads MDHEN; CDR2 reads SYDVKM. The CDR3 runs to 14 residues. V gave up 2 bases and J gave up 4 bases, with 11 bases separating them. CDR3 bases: TGTGCCAGCAGTTTAGAGAAGGGAGGCTATGGCTACACCTTC. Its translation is CASSLEKGGYGYTF.

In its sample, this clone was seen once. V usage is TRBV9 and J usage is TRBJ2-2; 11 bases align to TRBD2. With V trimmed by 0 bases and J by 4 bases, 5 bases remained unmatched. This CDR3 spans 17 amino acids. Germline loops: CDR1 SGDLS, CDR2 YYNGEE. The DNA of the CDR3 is TGTGCCAGCAGCGTAGGACCGGGACTAGCGGTCACCGGGGAGCTGTTTTTT. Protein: CASSVGPGLAVTGELFF.

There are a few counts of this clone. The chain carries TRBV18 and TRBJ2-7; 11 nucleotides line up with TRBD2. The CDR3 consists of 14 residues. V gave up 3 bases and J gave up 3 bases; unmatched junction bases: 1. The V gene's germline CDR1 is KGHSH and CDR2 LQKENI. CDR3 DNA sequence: TGTGCCAGCTCACCGGGACTAGCGGACTACGAGCAGTACTTC. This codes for CASSPGLADYEQYF.

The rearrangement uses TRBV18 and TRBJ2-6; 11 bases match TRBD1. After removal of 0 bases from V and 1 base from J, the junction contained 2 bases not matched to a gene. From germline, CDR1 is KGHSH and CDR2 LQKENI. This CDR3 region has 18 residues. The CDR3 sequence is CASSPPGQGASGANVLTF. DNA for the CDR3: TGTGCCAGCTCACCACCCGGACAGGGGGCGTCTGGGGCCAACGTCCTGACTTTC. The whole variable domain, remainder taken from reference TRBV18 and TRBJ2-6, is NAGVMQNPRHLVRRRGQEARLRCSPMKGHSHVYWYRQLPEEGLKFMVYLQKENIIDESGMPKERFSAEFPKEGPSILRIQQVVRGDSAAYFCASSPPGQGASGANVLTFGAGSRLTVL.

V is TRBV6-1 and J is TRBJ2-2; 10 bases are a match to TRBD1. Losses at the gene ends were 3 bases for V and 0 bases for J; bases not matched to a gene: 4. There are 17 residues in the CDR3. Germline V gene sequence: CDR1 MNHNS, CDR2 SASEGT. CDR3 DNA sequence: TGTGCCAGCAGTGACGCCGGGACAGGGGCGAACACCGGGGAGCTGTTTTTT. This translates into CASSDAGTGANTGELFF.

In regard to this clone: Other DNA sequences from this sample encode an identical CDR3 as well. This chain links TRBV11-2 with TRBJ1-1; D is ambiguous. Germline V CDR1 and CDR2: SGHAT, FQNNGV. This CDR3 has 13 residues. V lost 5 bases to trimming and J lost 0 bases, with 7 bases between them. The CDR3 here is CASSTNMNTEAFF. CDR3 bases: TGTGCCAGCAGCACTAATATGAACACTGAAGCTTTCTTT.

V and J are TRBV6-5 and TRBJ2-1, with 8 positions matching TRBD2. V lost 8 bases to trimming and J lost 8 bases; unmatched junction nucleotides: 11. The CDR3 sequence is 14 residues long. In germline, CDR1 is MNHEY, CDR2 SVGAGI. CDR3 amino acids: CASGNTGGRDEQFF. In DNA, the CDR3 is TGTGCCAGCGGTAATACGGGGGGGCGCGATGAGCAGTTCTTC.

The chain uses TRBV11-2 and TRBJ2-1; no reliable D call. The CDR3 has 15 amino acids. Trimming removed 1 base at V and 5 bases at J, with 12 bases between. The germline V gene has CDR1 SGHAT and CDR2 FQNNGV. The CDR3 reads CASSLVVGVHNEQFF. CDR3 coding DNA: TGTGCCAGCAGCTTAGTTGTCGGTGTCCACAATGAGCAGTTCTTC.

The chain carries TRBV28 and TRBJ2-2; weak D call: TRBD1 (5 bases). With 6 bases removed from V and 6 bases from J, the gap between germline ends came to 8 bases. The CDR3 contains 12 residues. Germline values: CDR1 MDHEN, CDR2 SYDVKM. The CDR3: CASSLRAGELFF. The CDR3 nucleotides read TGTGCCAGCAGCCTCAGGGCCGGGGAGCTGTTTTTT.

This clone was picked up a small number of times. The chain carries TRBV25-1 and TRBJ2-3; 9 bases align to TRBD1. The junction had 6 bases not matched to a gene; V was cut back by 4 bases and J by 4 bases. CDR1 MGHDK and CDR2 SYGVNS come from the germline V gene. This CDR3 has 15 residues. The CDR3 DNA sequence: TGTGCCAGCAGTGGAGGACAGGGGCCCCCAGATACGCAGTATTTT. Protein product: CASSGGQGPPDTQYF.

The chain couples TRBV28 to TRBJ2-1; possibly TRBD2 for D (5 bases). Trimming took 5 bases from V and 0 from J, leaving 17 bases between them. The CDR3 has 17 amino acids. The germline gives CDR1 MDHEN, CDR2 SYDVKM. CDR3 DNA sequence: TGTGCCAGCAGTACTAGGACGGGGTTAAGCTCCTACAATGAGCAGTTCTTC. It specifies CASSTRTGLSSYNEQFF.

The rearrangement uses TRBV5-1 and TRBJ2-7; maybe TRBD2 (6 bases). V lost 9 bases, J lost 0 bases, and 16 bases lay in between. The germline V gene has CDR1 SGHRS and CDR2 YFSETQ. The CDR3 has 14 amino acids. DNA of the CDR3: TGCGCCATTCCGAGCGGGCGCCACTCCTACGAGCAGTACTTC. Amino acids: CAIPSGRHSYEQYF.

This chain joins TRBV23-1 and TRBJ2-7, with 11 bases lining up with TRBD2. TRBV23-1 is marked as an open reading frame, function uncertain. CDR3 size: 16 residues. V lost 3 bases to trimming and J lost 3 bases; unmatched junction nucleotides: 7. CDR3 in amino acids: CASSQPTSGGSYEQYF. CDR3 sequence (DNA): TGCGCCAGCAGTCAGCCCACTAGCGGGGGAAGCTACGAGCAGTACTTC.

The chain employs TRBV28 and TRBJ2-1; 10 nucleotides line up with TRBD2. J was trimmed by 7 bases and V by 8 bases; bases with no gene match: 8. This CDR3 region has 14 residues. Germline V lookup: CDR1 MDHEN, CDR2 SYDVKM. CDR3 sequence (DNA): TGTGCCAGCGGAAGCGGGGGGGCCTTTAATGAGCAGTTCTTC. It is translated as CASGSGGAFNEQFF.

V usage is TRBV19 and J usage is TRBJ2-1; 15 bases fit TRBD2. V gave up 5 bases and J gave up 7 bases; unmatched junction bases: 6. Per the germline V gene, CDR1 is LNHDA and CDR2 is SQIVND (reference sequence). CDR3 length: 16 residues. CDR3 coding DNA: TGTGCCAGTAGTTGGACTAGCGGGAGGGCCGTAAATGAGCAGTTCTTC. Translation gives CASSWTSGRAVNEQFF.

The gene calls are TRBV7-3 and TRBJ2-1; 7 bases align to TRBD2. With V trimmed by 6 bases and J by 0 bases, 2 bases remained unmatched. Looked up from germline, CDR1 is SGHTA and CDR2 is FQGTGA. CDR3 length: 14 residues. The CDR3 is CASSRGGSYNEQFF. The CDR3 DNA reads TGTGCCAGCAGTCGCGGGGGCTCCTACAATGAGCAGTTCTTC.

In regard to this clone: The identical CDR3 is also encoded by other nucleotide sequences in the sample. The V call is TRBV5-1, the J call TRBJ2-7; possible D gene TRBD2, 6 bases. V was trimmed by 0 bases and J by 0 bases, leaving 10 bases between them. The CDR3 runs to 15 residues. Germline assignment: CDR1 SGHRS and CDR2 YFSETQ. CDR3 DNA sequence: TGCGCCAGCAGCTTGGTCTCCGGGAGCTCCTACGAGCAGTACTTC. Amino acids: CASSLVSGSSYEQYF.

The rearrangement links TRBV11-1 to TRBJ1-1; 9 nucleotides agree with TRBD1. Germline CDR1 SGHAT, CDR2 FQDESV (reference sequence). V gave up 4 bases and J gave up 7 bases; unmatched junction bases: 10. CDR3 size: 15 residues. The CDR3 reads CASSSSRDRAGEAFF. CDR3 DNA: TGTGCCAGCAGCTCTAGCCGGGACAGGGCTGGTGAAGCTTTCTTT.

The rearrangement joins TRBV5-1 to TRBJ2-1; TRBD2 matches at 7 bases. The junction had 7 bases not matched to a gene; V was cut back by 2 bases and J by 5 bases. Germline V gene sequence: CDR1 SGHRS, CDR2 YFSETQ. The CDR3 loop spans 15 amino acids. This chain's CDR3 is CASSLTAGWDNEQFF. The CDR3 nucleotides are TGCGCCAGCAGCTTAACAGCGGGATGGGACAATGAGCAGTTCTTC. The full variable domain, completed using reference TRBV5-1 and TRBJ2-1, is KAGVTQTPRYLIKTRGQQVTLSCSPISGHRSVSWYQQTPGQGLQFLFEYFSETQRNKGNFPGRFSGRQFSNSRSEMNVSTLELGDSALYLCASSLTAGWDNEQFFGPGTRLTVL.

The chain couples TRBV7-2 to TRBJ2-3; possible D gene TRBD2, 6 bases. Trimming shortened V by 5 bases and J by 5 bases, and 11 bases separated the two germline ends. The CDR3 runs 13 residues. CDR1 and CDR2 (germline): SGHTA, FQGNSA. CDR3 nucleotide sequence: TGTGCCAGCAGCCGCGGGCGGGAAGATACGCAGTATTTT. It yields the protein CASSRGREDTQYF.

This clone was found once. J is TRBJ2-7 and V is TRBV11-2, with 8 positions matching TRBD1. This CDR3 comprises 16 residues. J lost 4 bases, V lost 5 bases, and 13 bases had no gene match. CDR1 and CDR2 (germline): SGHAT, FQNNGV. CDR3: CASSPGFGTGRYEQYF. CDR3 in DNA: TGTGCCAGCAGCCCCGGGTTTGGGACAGGCCGTTACGAGCAGTACTTC. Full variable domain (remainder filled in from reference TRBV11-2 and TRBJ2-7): EAGVAQSPRYKIIEKRQSVAFWCNPISGHATLYWYQQILGQGPKLLIQFQNNGVVDDSQLPKDRFSAERLKGVDSTLKIQPAKLEDSAVYLCASSPGFGTGRYEQYFGPGTRLTVT.

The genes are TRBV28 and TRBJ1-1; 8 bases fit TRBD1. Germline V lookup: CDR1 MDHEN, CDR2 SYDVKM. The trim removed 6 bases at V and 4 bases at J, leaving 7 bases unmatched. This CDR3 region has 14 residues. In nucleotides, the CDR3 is TGTGCCAGCAGAAAAACAGGGGGGTTCACTGAAGCTTTCTTT. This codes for CASRKTGGFTEAFF.

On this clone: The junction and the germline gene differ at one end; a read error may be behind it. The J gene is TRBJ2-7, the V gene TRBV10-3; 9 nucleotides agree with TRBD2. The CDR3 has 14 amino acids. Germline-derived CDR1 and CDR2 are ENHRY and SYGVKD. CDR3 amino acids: CVIRGSLREGEQYF. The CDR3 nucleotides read TGTGTCATCAGGGGGAGTTTGCGGGAGGGCGAGCAGTACTTC.

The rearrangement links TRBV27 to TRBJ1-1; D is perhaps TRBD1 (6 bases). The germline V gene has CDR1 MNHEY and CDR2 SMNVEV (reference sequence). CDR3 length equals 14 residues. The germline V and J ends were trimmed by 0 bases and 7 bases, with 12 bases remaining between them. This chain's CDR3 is CASSLSPRTVEAFF. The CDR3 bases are TGTGCCAGCAGTTTATCCCCCCGGACAGTTGAAGCTTTCTTT.

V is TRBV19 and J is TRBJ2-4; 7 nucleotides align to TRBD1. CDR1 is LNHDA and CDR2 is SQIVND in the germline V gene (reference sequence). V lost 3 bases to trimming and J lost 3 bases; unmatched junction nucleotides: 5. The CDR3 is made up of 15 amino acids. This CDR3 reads CASSIVTGDKNIQYF. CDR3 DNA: TGTGCCAGTAGTATCGTAACAGGGGACAAAAACATTCAGTACTTC.

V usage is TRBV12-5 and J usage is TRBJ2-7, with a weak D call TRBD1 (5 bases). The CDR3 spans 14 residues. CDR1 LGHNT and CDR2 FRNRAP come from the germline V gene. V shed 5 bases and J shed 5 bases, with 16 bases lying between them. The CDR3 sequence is CASGLVTALDEQYF. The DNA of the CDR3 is TGTGCTAGTGGTCTAGTGACAGCGCTGGACGAGCAGTACTTC.

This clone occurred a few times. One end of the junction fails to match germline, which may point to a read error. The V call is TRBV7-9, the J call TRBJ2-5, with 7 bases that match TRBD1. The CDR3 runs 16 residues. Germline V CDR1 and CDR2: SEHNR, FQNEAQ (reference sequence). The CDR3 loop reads CSSSIRPGQSIETQYF. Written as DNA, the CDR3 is TGTTCCAGCAGCATCAGGCCGGGACAGTCCATCGAGACCCAGTACTTC.